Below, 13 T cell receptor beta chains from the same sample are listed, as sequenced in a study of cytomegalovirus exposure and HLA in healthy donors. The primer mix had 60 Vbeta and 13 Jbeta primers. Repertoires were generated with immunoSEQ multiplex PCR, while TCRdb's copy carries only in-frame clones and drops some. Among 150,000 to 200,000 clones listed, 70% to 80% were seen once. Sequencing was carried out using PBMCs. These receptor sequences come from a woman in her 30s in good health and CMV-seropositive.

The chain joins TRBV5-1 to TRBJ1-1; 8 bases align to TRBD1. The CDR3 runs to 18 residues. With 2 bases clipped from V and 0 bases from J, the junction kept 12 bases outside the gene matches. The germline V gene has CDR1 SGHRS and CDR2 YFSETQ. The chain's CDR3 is CASSFLPTGENMNTEAFF. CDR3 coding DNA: TGCGCCAGCAGCTTTCTCCCGACAGGGGAAAATATGAACACTGAAGCTTTCTTT.

CDR3 DNA: TGTGCCAGTAGCGAGAGTCGGAGGGGAGGAAAACTGTTTTTT. The encoded protein is CASSESRRGGKLFF. The rearrangement links TRBV19 to TRBJ1-4; weak D call: TRBD1 (5 bases). The V end lost 6 bases, the J end lost 10 bases, and 18 bases lay between the germline ends. The CDR3 contains 14 residues. Per germline, CDR1 LNHDA and CDR2 SQIVND (reference sequence). Full variable domain (missing parts from reference TRBV19 and TRBJ1-4): DGGITQSPKYLFRKEGQNVTLSCEQNLNHDAMYWYRQDPGQGLRLIYYSQIVNDFQKGDIAEGYSVSREKKESFPLTVTSAQKNPTAFYLCASSESRRGGKLFFGSGTQLSVL.

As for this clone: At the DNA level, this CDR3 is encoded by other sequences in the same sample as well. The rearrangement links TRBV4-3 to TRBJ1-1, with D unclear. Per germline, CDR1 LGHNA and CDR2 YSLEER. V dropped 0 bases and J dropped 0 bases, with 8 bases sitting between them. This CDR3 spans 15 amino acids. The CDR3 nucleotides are TGCGCCAGCAGCCAAGACCGCCTAGTGAACACTGAAGCTTTCTTT. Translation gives CASSQDRLVNTEAFF.

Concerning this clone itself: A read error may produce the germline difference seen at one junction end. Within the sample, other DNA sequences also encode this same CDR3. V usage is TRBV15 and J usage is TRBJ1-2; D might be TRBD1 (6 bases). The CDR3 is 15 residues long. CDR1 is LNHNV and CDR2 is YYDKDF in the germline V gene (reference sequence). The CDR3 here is CATSREIGQSYGYTF. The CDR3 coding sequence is TGTGCCACCAGTAGAGAGATAGGACAGAGCTATGGCTACACCTTC.

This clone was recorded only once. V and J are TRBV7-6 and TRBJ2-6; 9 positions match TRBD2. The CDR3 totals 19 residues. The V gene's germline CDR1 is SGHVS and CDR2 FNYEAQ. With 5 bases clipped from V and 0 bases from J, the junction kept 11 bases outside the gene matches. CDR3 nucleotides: TGTGCCAGCAGCGGCGGGGCTTATAGCGGGGGCTCTGGGGCCAACGTCCTGACTTTC. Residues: CASSGGAYSGGSGANVLTF.

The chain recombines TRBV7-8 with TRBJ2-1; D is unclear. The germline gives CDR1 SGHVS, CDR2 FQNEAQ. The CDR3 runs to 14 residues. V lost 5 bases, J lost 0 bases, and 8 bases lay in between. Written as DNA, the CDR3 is TGTGCCAGCAGCGAGACACGCTCCTACAATGAGCAGTTCTTC. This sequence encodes CASSETRSYNEQFF.

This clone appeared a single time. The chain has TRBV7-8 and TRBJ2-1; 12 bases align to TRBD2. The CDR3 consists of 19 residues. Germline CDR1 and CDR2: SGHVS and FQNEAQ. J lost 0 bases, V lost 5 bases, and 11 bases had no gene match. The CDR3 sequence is CASSENLAGGLSSYNEQFF. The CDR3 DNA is TGTGCCAGCAGCGAGAACCTAGCGGGAGGGCTGAGCTCCTACAATGAGCAGTTCTTC.

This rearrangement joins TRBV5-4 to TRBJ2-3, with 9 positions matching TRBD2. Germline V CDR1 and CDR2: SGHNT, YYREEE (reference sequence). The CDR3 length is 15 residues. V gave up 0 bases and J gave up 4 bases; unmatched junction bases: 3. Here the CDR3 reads CASSLVRGGADTQYF. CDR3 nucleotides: TGTGCCAGCAGCTTGGTTCGCGGGGGGGCAGATACGCAGTATTTT. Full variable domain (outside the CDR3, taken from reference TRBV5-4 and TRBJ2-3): ETGVTQSPTHLIKTRGQQVTLRCSSQSGHNTVSWYQQALGQGPQFIFQYYREEENGRGNFPPRFSGLQFPNYSSELNVNALELDDSALYLCASSLVRGGADTQYFGPGTRLTVL.

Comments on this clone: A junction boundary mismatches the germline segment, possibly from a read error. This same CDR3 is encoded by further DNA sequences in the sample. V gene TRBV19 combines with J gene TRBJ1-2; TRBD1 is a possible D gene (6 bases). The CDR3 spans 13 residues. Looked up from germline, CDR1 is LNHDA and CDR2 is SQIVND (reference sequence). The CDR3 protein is CASSMTGRYGYTF. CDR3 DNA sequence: TGCGCCAGTAGTATGACAGGACGATACGGCTACACCTTC.

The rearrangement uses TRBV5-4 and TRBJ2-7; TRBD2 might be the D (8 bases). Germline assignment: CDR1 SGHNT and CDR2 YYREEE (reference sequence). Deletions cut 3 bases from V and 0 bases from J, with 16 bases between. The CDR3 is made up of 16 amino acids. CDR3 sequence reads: CASSSGGRDSSYEQYF. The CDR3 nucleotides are TGTGCCAGCAGCTCGGGGGGGCGGGACAGCTCCTACGAGCAGTACTTC.

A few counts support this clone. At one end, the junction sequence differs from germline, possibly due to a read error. Written as DNA, the CDR3 is TGTGCCAGCAGCTTGGGGACTAGCGGGGGCGTTTTT. Residues: CASSLGTSGGVF. The gene calls are TRBV5-4 and TRBJ2-3, with TRBD2 matching 13 bases. Germline V gene sequence: CDR1 SGHNT, CDR2 YYREEE (reference sequence). The CDR3 is made up of 12 amino acids. Based on the CDR3 plus reference TRBV5-4 and TRBJ2-3, the full variable domain is ETGVTQSPTHLIKTRGQQVTLRCSSQSGHNTVSWYQQALGQGPQFIFQYYREEENGRGNFPPRFSGLQFPNYSSELNVNALELDDSALYLCASSLGTSGGVFGPGTRLTVL.

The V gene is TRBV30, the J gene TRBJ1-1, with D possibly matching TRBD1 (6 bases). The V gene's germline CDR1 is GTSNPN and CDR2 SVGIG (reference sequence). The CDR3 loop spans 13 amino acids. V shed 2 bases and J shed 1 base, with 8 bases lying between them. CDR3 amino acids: CAWSRQENTEAFF. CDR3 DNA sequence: TGTGCCTGGAGTCGACAGGAGAACACTGAAGCTTTCTTT.

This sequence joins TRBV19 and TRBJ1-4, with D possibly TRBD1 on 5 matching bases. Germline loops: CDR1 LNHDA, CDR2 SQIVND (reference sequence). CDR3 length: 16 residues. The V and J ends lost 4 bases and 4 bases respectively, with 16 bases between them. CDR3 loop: CASSTEPTGYNEKLFF. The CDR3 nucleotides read TGTGCCAGTAGTACGGAACCCACAGGATATAATGAAAAACTGTTTTTT.